The text below deals with one TCR beta chain. Antigen: not known. A much larger clone lies one base from this, so it may be a read error. Template switching created a universal primer site, and the cDNA included unique molecular identifiers. TCRdb processed the 5' RACE reads anew with MiXCR; each CDR3 protein has one entry. The sample holds about 900,000 distinct CDR3 sequences, approximately 13% seen once. The data were taken from a study of identical twins. Study results and limitations: Within twin pairs, the out-of-frame alpha sequences they shared showed excess low generation probability. The abundant beta clonotypes from cord blood had fewer insertions, and memory repertoires had none of this.

These data also formed part of another study, on yellow fever vaccine responses in identical twins.

This sequence was found in a woman aged 18-29 years in good health. The specimen was PBMCs.

The CDR3 protein is CSASRGSQEAQYF. In DNA form, the CDR3 reads TGCAGTGCCAGTCGCGGGAGCCAAGAGGCCCAGTACTTC. The rearrangement uses TRBV20-1 and TRBJ2-5, with TRBD2 matching over 7 bases. CDR1 is DFQATT, CDR2 SNEGSKA, per germline (reference sequence). The CDR3 is 13 residues long.